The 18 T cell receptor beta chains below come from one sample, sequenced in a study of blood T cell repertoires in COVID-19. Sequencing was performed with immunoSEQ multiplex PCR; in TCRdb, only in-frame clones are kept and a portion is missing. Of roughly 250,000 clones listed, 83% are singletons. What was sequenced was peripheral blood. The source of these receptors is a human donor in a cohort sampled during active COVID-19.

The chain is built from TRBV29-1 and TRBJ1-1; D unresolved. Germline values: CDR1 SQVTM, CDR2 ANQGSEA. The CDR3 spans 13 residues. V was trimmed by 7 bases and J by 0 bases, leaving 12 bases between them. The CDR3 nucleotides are TGCAGCGCACCGTCACAGCTGAACACTGAAGCTTTCTTT. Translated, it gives CSAPSQLNTEAFF.

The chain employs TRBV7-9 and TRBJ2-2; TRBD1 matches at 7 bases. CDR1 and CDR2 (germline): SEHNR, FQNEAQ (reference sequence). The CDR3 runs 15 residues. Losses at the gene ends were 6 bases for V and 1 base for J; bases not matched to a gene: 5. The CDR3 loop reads CASSYGTVNTGELFF. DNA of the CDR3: TGTGCCAGCAGTTATGGGACAGTGAACACCGGGGAGCTGTTTTTT.

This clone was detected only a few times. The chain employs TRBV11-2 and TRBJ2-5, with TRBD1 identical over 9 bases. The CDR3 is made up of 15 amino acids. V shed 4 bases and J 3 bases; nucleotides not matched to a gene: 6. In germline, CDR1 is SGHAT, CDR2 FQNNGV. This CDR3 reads CASSSPGQGEETQYF. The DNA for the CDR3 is TGTGCCAGCAGCTCGCCGGGACAGGGAGAAGAGACCCAGTACTTC. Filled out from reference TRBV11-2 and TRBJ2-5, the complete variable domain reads EAGVAQSPRYKIIEKRQSVAFWCNPISGHATLYWYQQILGQGPKLLIQFQNNGVVDDSQLPKDRFSAERLKGVDSTLKIQPAKLEDSAVYLCASSSPGQGEETQYFGPGTRLLVL.

The CDR3 DNA reads as TGTGCCAGCAGCCAAGAAGGACAGGGTAGTAACATTCAGTACTTC. Amino acids: CASSQEGQGSNIQYF. The rearrangement joins TRBV4-2 to TRBJ2-4; 8 nucleotides line up with TRBD1. CDR1 LGHNA and CDR2 YNFKEQ come from the germline V gene. The V segment lost 0 bases and the J segment 7 bases; nucleotides outside the gene matches: 5. The CDR3 sequence is 15 residues long.

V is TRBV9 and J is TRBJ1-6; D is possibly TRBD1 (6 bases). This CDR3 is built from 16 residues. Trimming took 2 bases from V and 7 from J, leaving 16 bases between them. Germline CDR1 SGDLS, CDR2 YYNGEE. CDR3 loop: CASSVSGTSLNSPLHF. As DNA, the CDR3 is TGTGCCAGCAGCGTTTCCGGGACATCATTAAATTCACCCCTCCACTTT.

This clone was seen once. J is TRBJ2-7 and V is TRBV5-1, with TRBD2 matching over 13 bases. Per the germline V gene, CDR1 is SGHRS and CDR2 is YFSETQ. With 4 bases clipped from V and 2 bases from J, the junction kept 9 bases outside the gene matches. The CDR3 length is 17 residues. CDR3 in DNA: TGCGCCAGCAGCCCCGGGACTAGCGGGGCGAAAACCTACGAGCAGTACTTC. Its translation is CASSPGTSGAKTYEQYF.

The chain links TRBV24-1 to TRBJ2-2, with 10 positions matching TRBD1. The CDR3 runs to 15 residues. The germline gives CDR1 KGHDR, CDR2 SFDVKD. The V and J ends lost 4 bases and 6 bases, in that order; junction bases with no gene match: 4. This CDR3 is CATSDRQGAAGELFF. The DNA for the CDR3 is TGTGCCACCAGTGACCGACAGGGGGCGGCCGGGGAGCTGTTTTTT.

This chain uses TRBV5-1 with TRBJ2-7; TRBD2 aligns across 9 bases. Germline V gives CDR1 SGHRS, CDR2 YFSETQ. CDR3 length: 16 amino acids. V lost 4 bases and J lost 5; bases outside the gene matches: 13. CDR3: CASSPRGRTSDHEQYF. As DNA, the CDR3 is TGCGCCAGCAGCCCCAGGGGAAGGACTAGCGACCACGAGCAGTACTTC. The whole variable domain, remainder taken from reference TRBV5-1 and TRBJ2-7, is KAGVTQTPRYLIKTRGQQVTLSCSPISGHRSVSWYQQTPGQGLQFLFEYFSETQRNKGNFPGRFSGRQFSNSRSEMNVSTLELGDSALYLCASSPRGRTSDHEQYFGPGTRLTVT.

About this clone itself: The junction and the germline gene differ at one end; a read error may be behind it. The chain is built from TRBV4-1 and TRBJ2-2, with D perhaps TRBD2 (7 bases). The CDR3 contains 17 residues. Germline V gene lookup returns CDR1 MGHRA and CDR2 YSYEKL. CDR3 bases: TGCGCCCGCAGCCAAGGGGGGGGAGGAGCGAACACCGGGGAGCTGTTTTTT. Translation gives CARSQGGGGANTGELFF.

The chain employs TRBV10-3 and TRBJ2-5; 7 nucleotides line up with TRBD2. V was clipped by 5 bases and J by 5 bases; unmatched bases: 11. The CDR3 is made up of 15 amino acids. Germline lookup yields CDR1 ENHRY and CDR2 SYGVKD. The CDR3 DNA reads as TGTGCCATCAGTAAAGTGGGAGGGCCGGAGGAGACCCAGTACTTC. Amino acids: CAISKVGGPEETQYF.

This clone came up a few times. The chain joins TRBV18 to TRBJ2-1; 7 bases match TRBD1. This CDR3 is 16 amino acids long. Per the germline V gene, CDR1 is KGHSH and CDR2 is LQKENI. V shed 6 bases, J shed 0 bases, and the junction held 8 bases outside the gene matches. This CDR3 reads CASSQGQDLSYNEQFF. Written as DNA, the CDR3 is TGTGCCAGCTCCCAAGGACAGGACCTCTCCTACAATGAGCAGTTCTTC.

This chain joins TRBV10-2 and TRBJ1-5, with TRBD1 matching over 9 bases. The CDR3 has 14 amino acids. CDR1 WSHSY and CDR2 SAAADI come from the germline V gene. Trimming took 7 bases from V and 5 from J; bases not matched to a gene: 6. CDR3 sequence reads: CASTKDRGHQPQHF. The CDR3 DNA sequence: TGCGCCAGCACTAAGGACAGGGGACATCAGCCCCAGCATTTT.

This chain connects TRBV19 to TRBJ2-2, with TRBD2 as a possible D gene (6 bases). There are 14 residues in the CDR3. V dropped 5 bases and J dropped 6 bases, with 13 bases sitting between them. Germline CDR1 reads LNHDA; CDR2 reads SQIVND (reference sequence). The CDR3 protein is CASSGLADAGELFF. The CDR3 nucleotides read TGTGCCAGTAGTGGGTTAGCGGATGCCGGGGAGCTGTTTTTT.

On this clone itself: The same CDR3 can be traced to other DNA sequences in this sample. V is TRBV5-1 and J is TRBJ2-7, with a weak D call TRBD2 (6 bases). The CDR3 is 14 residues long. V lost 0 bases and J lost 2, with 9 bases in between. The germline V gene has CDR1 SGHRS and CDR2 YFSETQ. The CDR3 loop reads CASSLGEAPYEQYF. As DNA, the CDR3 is TGCGCCAGCAGCTTGGGGGAGGCCCCCTACGAGCAGTACTTC.

The CDR3 DNA reads as TGTGCCAGCAGCCTTGAGCGGGGGGGCACAGATACGCAGTATTTT. Its protein is CASSLERGGTDTQYF. This chain connects TRBV6-5 to TRBJ2-3; TRBD2 matches at 9 bases. Trimming cost V 6 bases and J 1 base; bases outside gene matches: 5. Germline lookup yields CDR1 MNHEY and CDR2 SVGAGI. This CDR3 comprises 15 residues.

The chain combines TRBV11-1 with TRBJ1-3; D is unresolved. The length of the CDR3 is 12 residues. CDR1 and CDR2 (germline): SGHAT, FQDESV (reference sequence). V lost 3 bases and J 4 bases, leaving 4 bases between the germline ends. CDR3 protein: CASSFAGNTIYF. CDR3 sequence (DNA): TGTGCCAGCAGCTTTGCGGGAAACACCATATATTTT.

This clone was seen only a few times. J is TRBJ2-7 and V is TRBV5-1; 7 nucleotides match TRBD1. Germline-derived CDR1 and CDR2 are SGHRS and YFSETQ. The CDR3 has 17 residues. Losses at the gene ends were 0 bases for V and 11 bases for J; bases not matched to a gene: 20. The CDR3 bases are TGCGCCAGCAGCTTGGGAGGGACAGCTTACACAAGCCCCAGGAAGTACTTC. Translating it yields CASSLGGTAYTSPRKYF.

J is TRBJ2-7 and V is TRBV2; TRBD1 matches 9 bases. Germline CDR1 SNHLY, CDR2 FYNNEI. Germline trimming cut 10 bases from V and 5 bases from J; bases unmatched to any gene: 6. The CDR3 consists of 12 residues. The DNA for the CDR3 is TGTGCCACCTACAGGGGGCTAGACGAGCAGTACTTC. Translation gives CATYRGLDEQYF.